This T cell receptor (beta chain) was obtained from a study of cytomegalovirus exposure and HLA in healthy donors. In germline, CDR1 is MDHEN, CDR2 SYDVKM. The CDR3 is 13 residues long. V lost 3 bases to trimming and J lost 7 bases, with 12 bases between them. Amplification used 60 Vbeta primers and 13 Jbeta primers. Using immunoSEQ multiplex PCR, the repertoire was profiled, and TCRdb retains in-frame clones only, with some absent. This table has 150,000 to 200,000 clones, 60% to 80% appearing once. The rearrangement uses TRBV28 and TRBJ1-2; a possible D gene is TRBD1 (5 bases). This sequence was found in a man aged 50-60 years in good health and CMV-seropositive. The source material was PBMCs. The CDR3 spells CASSFGRGGGYTF. CDR3 DNA sequence: TGTGCCAGCAGTTTTGGGAGGGGCGGTGGCTACACCTTC.